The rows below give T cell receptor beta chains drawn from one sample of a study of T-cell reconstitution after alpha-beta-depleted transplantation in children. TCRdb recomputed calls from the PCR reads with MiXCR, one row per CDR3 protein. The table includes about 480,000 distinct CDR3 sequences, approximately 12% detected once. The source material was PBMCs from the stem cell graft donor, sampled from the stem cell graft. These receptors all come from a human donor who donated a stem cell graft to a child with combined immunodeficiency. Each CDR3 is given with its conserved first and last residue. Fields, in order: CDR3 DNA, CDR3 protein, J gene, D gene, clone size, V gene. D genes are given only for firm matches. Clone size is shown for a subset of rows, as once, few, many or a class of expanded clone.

TGTGCCAGCACCAAATACACCGGGGAGCTGTTTTTT CASTKYTGELFF TRBJ2-2 - - TRBV5-6
TGTGCCATCACTGCAGGTGGGCAGACCACTGAAGCTTTCTTT CAITAGGQTTEAFF TRBJ1-1 - - TRBV10-3
TGTGCCAGCAGTTCCCCCTCGACAGGGCCCTATGGCTACACCTTC CASSSPSTGPYGYTF TRBJ1-2 TRBD1 many TRBV7-2
TGTGCCAGCAGCCCCGGACAGGGGCTATACAATGAGCAGTTCTTC CASSPGQGLYNEQFF TRBJ2-1 TRBD1 few TRBV7-6
TGTGCCAGCAGCCTAAAGACAGGGAGGCTCAATAATTCACCCCTCCACTTT CASSLKTGRLNNSPLHF TRBJ1-6 TRBD1 - TRBV7-8
TGTGCCACCAGGAGGGGACAGGGGGGAGATACGCAGTATTTT CATRRGQGGDTQYF TRBJ2-3 TRBD1 many TRBV24-1
TGTGCCAGCAGCCCTAGCGGGGGGGCGCTCCACGAGCAGTACTTC CASSPSGGALHEQYF TRBJ2-7 TRBD2 few TRBV9
TGTGCCAGCAGCGCTAGCGGGGGCGGTCAGAACACCGGGGAGCTGTTTTTT CASSASGGGQNTGELFF TRBJ2-2 TRBD2 - TRBV9
TGTGCCAGCAGTTTAACCCGCGGGAGGTACAATGAGCAGTTCTTC CASSLTRGRYNEQFF TRBJ2-1 TRBD2 few TRBV12-3/TRBV12-4
TGTGCCAGCAGCCGGGACCAGAGAAGCCAGCAGTACTTC CASSRDQRSQQYF TRBJ2-7 - many TRBV12-3/TRBV12-4
TGCGCCAGCAGCTTCCAGCGGCCGACCTCCTACGAGCAGTACTTC CASSFQRPTSYEQYF TRBJ2-7 - - TRBV5-1
TGTGCCAGCTCTTTCACACAATACAATGAGCAGTTCTTC CASSFTQYNEQFF TRBJ2-1 - many TRBV25-1
TGTGCCAGCAGTTTAACGGGGCGCAGGGAGACCCAGTACTTC CASSLTGRRETQYF TRBJ2-5 - - TRBV28
TGTGCCAGCAGCACCCGGAGATCCTCCTACGAGCAGTACTTC CASSTRRSSYEQYF TRBJ2-7 - few TRBV3-1
TGTGCCAGCAGTTTAGCACGGGGCCGGGCCTACAATGAGCAGTTCTTC CASSLARGRAYNEQFF TRBJ2-1 - - TRBV12-3/TRBV12-4
TGCGCCAGCAGCTCTAATGCCATATCTAACAATGAGCAGTTCTTC CASSSNAISNNEQFF TRBJ2-1 - - TRBV5-1
TGTGCCAGCAGCCCTCGCGCGGGGACGACCTACGAGCAGTACTTC CASSPRAGTTYEQYF TRBJ2-7 - - TRBV7-2
TGTGCCAGCAGCTTGGGACTCCATGCGACCGGGGAGCTGTTTTTT CASSLGLHATGELFF TRBJ2-2 - many TRBV13
TGTGCCAGCAGCTCTGTGACAGGACAGTACTTC CASSSVTGQYF TRBJ2-5 - few TRBV11-2
TGTGCCAGCAGCCATTCTGGGGATGGCAATGAGCAGTTCTTC CASSHSGDGNEQFF TRBJ2-1 - - TRBV6-4
TGCGCCAGCAGCTTGGAAGGGGGCTTAAGTACCGGGGAGCTGTTTTTT CASSLEGGLSTGELFF TRBJ2-2 TRBD1 few TRBV5-1
TGTGCCAGCAACGGCGGGACAGGGGGTGGTACGCAGTATTTT CASNGGTGGGTQYF TRBJ2-3 TRBD1 few TRBV12-3/TRBV12-4
TGTGCCAGCACTACCGAATGGACAGGGAGAGAGACCCAGTACTTC CASTTEWTGRETQYF TRBJ2-5 TRBD1 few TRBV12-3/TRBV12-4
TGTGCCAGCAGCTTACCACCCTCTGGAAACACCATATATTTT CASSLPPSGNTIYF TRBJ1-3 - - TRBV7-8